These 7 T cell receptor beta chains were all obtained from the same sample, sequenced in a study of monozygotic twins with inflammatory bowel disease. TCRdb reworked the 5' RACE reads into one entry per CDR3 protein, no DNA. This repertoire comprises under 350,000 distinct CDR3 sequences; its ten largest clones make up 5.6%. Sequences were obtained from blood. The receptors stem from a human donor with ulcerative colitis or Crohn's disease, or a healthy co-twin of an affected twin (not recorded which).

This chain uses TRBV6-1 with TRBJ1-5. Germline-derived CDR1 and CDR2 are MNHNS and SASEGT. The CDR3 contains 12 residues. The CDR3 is CASSSHNQPQHF.

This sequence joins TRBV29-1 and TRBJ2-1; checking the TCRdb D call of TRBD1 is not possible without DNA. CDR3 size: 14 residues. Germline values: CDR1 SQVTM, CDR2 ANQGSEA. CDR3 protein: CSVVGDEAYNEQFF.

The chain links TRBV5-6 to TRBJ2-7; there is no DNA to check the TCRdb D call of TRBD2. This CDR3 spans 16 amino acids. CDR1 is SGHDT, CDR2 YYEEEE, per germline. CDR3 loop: CASSLEASSPSYEQYF. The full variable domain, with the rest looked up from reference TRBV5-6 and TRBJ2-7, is DAGVTQSPTHLIKTRGQQVTLRCSPKSGHDTVSWYQQALGQGPQFIFQYYEEEERQRGNFPDRFSGHQFPNYSSELNVNALLLGDSALYLCASSLEASSPSYEQYFGPGTRLTVT.

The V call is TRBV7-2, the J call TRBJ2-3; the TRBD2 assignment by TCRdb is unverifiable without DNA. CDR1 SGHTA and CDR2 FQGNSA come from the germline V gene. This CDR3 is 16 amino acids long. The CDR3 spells CASTRRRSGGEDTQYF.

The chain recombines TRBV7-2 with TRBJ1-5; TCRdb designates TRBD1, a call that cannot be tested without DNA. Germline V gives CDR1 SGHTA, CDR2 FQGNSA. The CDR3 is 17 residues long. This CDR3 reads CASSHGTKQTGNQPQHF.

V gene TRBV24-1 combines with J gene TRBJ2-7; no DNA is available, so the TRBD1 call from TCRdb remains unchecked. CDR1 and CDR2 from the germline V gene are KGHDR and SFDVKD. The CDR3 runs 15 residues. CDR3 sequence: CATSDGSTGSYEQYF.

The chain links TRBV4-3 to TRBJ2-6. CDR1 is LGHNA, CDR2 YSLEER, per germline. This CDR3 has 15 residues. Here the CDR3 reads CASSTTCSGANVLTF.